The T cell receptor beta chain described here comes from a study of CD8+ T cells in alopecia areata. This clone was detected only a few times. Sequencing relied on a cDNA template that was reverse transcribed from extracted RNA. The assay was immunoSEQ multiplex PCR, and TCRdb's table has in-frame clones only and misses some. Of about 23,000 clones listed, around 53% are singletons. Germline loops: CDR1 SGHRS, CDR2 YFSETQ. The CDR3 length is 14 residues. The V gene lost 3 bases and the J gene lost 5 bases, with 12 bases spanning the gap. Input material: NKG2D-high CD8+ T cells sorted from blood. The V call is TRBV5-1, the J call TRBJ2-1; D gene ambiguous. The sequence came from a human donor with alopecia areata. CDR3 in amino acids: CASSWHEPNNEQFF. DNA for the CDR3: TGCGCCAGCAGCTGGCATGAGCCGAACAATGAGCAGTTCTTC.